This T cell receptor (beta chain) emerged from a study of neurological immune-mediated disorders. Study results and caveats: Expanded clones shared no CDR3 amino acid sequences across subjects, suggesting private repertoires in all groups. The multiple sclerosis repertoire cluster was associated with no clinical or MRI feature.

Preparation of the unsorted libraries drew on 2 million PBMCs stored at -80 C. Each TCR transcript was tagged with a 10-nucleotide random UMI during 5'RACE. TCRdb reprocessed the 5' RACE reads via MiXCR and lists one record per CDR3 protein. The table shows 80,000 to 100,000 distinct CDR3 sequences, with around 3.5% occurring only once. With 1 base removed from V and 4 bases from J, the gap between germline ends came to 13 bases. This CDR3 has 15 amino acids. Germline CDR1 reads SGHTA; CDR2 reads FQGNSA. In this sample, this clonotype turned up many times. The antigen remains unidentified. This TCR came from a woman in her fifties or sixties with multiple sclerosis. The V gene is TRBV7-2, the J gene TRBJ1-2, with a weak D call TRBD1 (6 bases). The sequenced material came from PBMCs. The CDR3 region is CASSLVTGQGYGYTF. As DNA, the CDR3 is TGTGCCAGCAGCTTAGTCACAGGGCAGGGCTATGGCTACACCTTC.